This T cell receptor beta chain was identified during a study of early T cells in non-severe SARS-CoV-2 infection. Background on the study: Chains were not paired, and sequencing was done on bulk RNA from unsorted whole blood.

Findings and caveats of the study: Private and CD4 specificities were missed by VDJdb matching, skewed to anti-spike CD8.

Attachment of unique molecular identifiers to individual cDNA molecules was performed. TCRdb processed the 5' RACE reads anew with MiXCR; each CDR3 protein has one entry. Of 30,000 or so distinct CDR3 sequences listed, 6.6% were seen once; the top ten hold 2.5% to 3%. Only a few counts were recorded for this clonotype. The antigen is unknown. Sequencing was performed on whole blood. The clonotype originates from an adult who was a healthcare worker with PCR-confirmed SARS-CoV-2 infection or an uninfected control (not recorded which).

The CDR3 DNA sequence: TGTGCCAGCCGATCGGGACAGGGTCACAATCAGCCCCAGCATTTT. Its translation is CASRSGQGHNQPQHF. The chain is built from TRBV6-2 or TRBV6-3 and TRBJ1-5; the match to TRBD1 covers 9 bases. The CDR3 is 15 amino acids. The germline gives CDR1 MNHEY, CDR2 SVGEGT. Germline trimming cut 8 bases from V and 3 bases from J; bases unmatched to any gene: 8.